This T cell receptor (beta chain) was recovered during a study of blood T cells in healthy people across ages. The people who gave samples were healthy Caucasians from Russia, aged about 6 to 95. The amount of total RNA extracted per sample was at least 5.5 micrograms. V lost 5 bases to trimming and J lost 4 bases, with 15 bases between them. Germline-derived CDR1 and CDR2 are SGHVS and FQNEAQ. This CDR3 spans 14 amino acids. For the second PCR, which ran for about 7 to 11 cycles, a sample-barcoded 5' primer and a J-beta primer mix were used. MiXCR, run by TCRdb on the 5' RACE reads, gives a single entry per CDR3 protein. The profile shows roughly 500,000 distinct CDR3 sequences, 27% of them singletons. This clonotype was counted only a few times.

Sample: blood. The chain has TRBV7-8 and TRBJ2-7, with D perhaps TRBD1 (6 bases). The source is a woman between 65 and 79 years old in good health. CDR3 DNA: TGTGCCAGCAGCCGTCAGGGGTTAGGGTACGAGCAGTACTTC. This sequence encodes CASSRQGLGYEQYF.